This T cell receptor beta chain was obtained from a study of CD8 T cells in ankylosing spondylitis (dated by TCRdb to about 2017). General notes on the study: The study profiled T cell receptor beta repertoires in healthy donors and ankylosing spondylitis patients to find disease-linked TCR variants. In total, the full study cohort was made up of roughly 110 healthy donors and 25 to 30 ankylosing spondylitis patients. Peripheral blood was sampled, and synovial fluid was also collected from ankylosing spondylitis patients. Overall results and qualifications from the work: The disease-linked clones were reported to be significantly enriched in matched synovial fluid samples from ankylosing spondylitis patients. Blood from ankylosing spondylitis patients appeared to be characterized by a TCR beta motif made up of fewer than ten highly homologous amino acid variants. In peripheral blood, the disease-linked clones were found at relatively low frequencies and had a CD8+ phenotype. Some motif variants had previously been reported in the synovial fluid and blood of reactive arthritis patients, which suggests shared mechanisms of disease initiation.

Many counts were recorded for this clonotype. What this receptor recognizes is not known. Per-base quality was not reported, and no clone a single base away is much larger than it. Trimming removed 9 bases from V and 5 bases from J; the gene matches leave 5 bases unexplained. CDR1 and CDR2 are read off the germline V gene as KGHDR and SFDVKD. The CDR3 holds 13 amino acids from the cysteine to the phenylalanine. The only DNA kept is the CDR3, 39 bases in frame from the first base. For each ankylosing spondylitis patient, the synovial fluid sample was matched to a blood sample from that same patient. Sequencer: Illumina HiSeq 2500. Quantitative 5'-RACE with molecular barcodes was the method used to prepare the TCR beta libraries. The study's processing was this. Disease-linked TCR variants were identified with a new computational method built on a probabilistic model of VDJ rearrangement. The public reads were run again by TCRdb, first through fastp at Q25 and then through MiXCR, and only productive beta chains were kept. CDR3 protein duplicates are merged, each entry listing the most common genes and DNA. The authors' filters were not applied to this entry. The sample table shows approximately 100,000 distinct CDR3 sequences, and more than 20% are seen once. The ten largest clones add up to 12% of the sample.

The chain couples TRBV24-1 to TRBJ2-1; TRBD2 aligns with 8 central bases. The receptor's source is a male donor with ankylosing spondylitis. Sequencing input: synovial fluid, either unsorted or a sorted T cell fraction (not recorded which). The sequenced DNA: TGTGCCACCGGGACTAGTGTTGACAATGAGCAGTTCTTC. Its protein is CATGTSVDNEQFF.